This TCR beta chain was profiled in a study of blood T cell repertoires in COVID-19. Per the authors' pipeline: Researchers report that nucleated cell counts were estimated from reference gene primer amplification. The protocol was immunoSEQ multiplex PCR, while the TCRdb copy is restricted to in-frame clones and leaves out a portion. Clonal size and the V and J genes are those of that table, whereas D and trimming came from the DNA. The sample gives 100,000 to 120,000 clones, approximately 83% of which show up once; roughly 4.5% is in the top ten. From germline, CDR1 is SNHLY and CDR2 FYNNEI. V lost 2 bases and J lost 5; bases outside the gene matches: 8. There are 15 residues in the CDR3.

The sample taken for sequencing was peripheral blood. The receptor was derived from a man aged 50-60 years with acute or convalescent COVID-19. The J gene is TRBJ1-1, the V gene TRBV2; 7 nucleotides align to TRBD1. In nucleotides, the CDR3 is TGTGCCAGCAGTGAATACGGGCAGGGGGGAACTGAAGCTTTCTTT. This gives the protein CASSEYGQGGTEAFF. The full variable domain, completed using reference TRBV2 and TRBJ1-1, is EPEVTQTPSHQVTQMGQEVILRCVPISNHLYFYWYRQILGQKVEFLVSFYNNEISEKSEIFDDQFSVERPDGSNFTLKIRSTKLEDSAMYFCASSEYGQGGTEAFFGQGTRLTVV.